This T cell receptor (beta chain) was observed in a study of regulatory dendritic cells for organ transplantation (dated by TCRdb to about 2017). For the study in its entirety: Regulatory dendritic cells were generated from monocytes cultured with vitamin D3 on days 0 and 4 and IL-10 on day 4. Before and after allostimulation with regulatory or mature dendritic cells, TCRbeta repertoires were sequenced from sorted naive and memory CD4+ and CD8+ T cells. To evaluate the response of the DCs to a potent maturation-inducing agent, LPS was added to DC cultures on day 6.

TCRbeta CDR3 regions were amplified by multiplexed two-step PCR using Vbeta-specific forward primers and Jbeta-specific reverse primers. TCRbeta libraries were sequenced on an Illumina instrument through the immunoSEQ service. In the authors' own workflow: IMGT annotation was used to assign V, D and J genes, and synthetic CDR3 analogues were used to correct counts for multiplex PCR bias. In the immunoSEQ Analyzer, repertoire clonality was calculated as one minus the normalized Shannon entropy. Clonal expansion was defined by Fisher's exact test with Benjamini-Hochberg false discovery rate control, using two-tailed P<0.01. Not all clones reach the TCRdb copy of this immuneACCESS table, which keeps in-frame sequences only. Checked studies attribute under half of the gap to unresolved V genes and leave the rest unexplained. The V and J calls and clone size are taken from that table; D and trimming were inferred from the DNA. Recorded for this sample are 12,000 or so clones; about three fifths of them occurred a single time. Together, the top ten hold around 1.2% of the sample.

V loses 5 bases, J loses 4 bases, and the germline ends lie 8 bases apart. There are 12 amino acids in the CDR3, from cysteine to phenylalanine inclusive. The only DNA kept is the CDR3, 36 bases in frame from the first base. CDR1 is given as SEHNR and CDR2 as FQNEAQ, both from the germline V gene (reference sequence). Sorted T cell subsets were CFSE-labeled and co-cultured for around five days with allogeneic regulatory or mature dendritic cells at a 1:10 DC:T ratio. Naive T cells were sorted as CD45RA+ and memory T cells as CD45RO+ CD4+ or CD8+ cells by FACS. T cells for TCR sequencing came from a couple of healthy control subjects. Genomic DNA was extracted with the Qiagen DNeasy Blood & Tissue Kit. Concerning this clone itself: The specificity of this receptor is unknown. No much larger clone exists at a distance of one base, and base qualities are not known.

The paper as a whole reports these results and caveats: Only two subjects were sequenced, and the authors noted considerable between-individual heterogeneity in the alloreactive memory CD8+ T cell pool. In both subjects, allostimulation led to expansion of memory CD8+ clones, although regulatory dendritic cells appeared to cause more limited expansion than mature dendritic cells did. Among the resting subsets, the most alloreactive TCR clonotypes were found in memory CD8+ T cells. Highly diverse repertoires were observed in naive CD4+ and CD8+ T cells, whereas lower diversity was observed in memory cells, and the most oligoclonal repertoires were found in memory CD8+ cells.

The sequence is built from TRBV7-9 and TRBJ1-1; there is no confident call for the D gene. Sequenced: naive CD8+ T cells from blood cultured with dendritic cells. Per the publication, the cell subset or site label means: CD45RA+ naive T cells. This TCR came from a human donor in good health. The CDR3 amino acid sequence is: CASSPSGTEAFF. The bases are TGTGCCAGCAGCCCCAGCGGCACTGAAGCTTTCTTT.